Shown below are 15 T cell receptor beta chains from a single sample sequenced in a study of T-cell reconstitution after alpha-beta-depleted transplantation in children. Preparation of the TCRbeta library used unique molecular identifiers. A single record per CDR3 protein comes from TCRdb applying MiXCR to the PCR reads. The data show a few hundred thousand distinct CDR3 sequences, 10% seen once. Material: PBMCs from the stem cell graft donor, obtained from the stem cell graft. The receptors come from a human donor who donated a stem cell graft to a child with acute lymphoblastic leukemia.

There are many counts of this clonotype. The rearrangement links TRBV12-3 or TRBV12-4 to TRBJ2-7; TRBD1 aligns across 7 bases. This CDR3 region has 13 residues. The V segment lost 6 bases and the J segment 3 bases; nucleotides outside the gene matches: 5. The chain's CDR3 is CASSAGTVYEQYF. The CDR3 DNA sequence: TGTGCCAGCAGCGCCGGGACAGTCTACGAGCAGTACTTC.

This clonotype was seen more than once but under ten times. The chain joins TRBV7-2 to TRBJ2-7, with TRBD1 matching over 8 bases. J was trimmed by 1 base and V by 6 bases; bases with no gene match: 11. Germline V lookup: CDR1 SGHTA, CDR2 FQGNSA. This CDR3 comprises 16 residues. The CDR3 reads CASSRSGTGGSYEQYF. CDR3 DNA sequence: TGTGCCAGCAGTCGTAGTGGCACAGGGGGTTCCTACGAGCAGTACTTC.

This chain joins TRBV2 and TRBJ2-3; 9 nucleotides line up with TRBD2. CDR3 length equals 14 residues. Germline values: CDR1 SNHLY, CDR2 FYNNEI. V trimming: 4 bases; J trimming: 4 bases; junction bases outside the gene matches: 3. CDR3 in amino acids: CASSALAGPDTQYF. CDR3 nucleotide sequence: TGTGCCAGCAGTGCGCTAGCGGGACCAGATACGCAGTATTTT.

This clonotype has more than one count but fewer than ten. This sequence joins TRBV24-1 and TRBJ2-1, with 13 bases that match TRBD2. In germline, CDR1 is KGHDR, CDR2 SFDVKD. This CDR3 contains 18 residues. J lost 0 bases, V lost 4 bases, and 5 bases had no gene match. DNA for the CDR3: TGTGCCACCAGTGACCGTCGACTAGCGGGAGGCTCCTACAATGAGCAGTTCTTC. It specifies CATSDRRLAGGSYNEQFF.

This clonotype occurred a few times. Mismatch with germline at one junction end may stem from a read error. The chain is built from TRBV29-1 and TRBJ2-2, with D perhaps TRBD2 (5 bases). CDR3 length: 14 residues. Looked up from germline, CDR1 is SQVTM and CDR2 is ANQGSEA. The CDR3 nucleotides are TGCACCGTTTCCTGGGCGAGCGGAGTCGGGGAGCTGTTTTTT. It is translated as CTVSWASGVGELFF.

This clonotype was counted many times. V gene TRBV29-1 combines with J gene TRBJ2-1; no definite D call. The germline CDR1 and CDR2 sequences are SQVTM and ANQGSEA. The CDR3 consists of 14 residues. Deletions cut 6 bases from V and 0 bases from J, with 12 bases between. The CDR3 protein is CSVVGSSSYNEQFF. The DNA of the CDR3 is TGCAGCGTCGTAGGAAGTTCCTCCTACAATGAGCAGTTCTTC.

This clonotype has at least ten counts. CDR3 loop: CSATLRTSGTDEQYF. The CDR3 nucleotides are TGCAGTGCTACCCTTAGGACTAGCGGGACCGACGAGCAGTACTTC. This rearrangement joins TRBV20-1 to TRBJ2-7; 12 bases map to TRBD2. Trimming at V came to 4 bases and at J to 5 bases, leaving 9 bases not matched to a gene. This CDR3 is 15 amino acids long. From germline, CDR1 is DFQATT and CDR2 SNEGSKA (reference sequence).

This clonotype was seen more than once but under ten times. This chain uses TRBV7-2 with TRBJ1-1, with D unresolved. The germline V and J ends were trimmed by 6 bases and 4 bases, with 12 bases remaining between them. Per the germline V gene, CDR1 is SGHTA and CDR2 is FQGNSA. The CDR3 extends over 13 amino acids. In DNA form, the CDR3 reads TGTGCCAGCAGTCTGGATTGGGGCACTGAAGCTTTCTTT. This encodes CASSLDWGTEAFF. The whole variable domain, remainder taken from reference TRBV7-2 and TRBJ1-1, is GAGVSQSPSNKVTEKGKDVELRCDPISGHTALYWYRQSLGQGLEFLIYFQGNSAPDKSGLPSDRFSAERTGGSVSTLTIQRTQQEDSAVYLCASSLDWGTEAFFGQGTRLTVV.

This sequence joins TRBV9 and TRBJ2-7, with D possibly matching TRBD2 (6 bases). This CDR3 comprises 13 residues. Deletions cut 0 bases from V and 7 bases from J, with 11 bases between. Looked up from germline, CDR1 is SGDLS and CDR2 is YYNGEE. CDR3 in amino acids: CASSVVPGEEQYF. For the CDR3, the DNA is TGTGCCAGCAGCGTAGTACCGGGGGAGGAGCAGTACTTC.

The chain recombines TRBV7-2 with TRBJ1-6, with TRBD1 matching 9 bases. Germline loops: CDR1 SGHTA, CDR2 FQGNSA. CDR3 length: 14 residues. V shed 7 bases and J 15 bases; nucleotides not matched to a gene: 13. The chain's CDR3 is CASTPSGTGTILHF. The CDR3 bases are TGTGCCAGCACCCCGTCCGGGACAGGGACGATCCTCCACTTT.

The CDR3 DNA sequence: TGTGCCAGTAGAATCAGCGGGAGCGTTGTGGGAGAGACCCAGTACTTC. The encoded protein is CASRISGSVVGETQYF. V and J are TRBV19 and TRBJ2-5; 8 bases agree with TRBD2. Germline lookup yields CDR1 LNHDA and CDR2 SQIVND (reference sequence). Unmatched junction bases numbered 13, after V lost 6 bases and J lost 4 bases. The CDR3 runs 16 residues.

J is TRBJ2-1 and V is TRBV4-1; D gene uncertain. CDR1 MGHRA and CDR2 YSYEKL come from the germline V gene. Trimming removed 0 bases at V and 6 bases at J, with 12 bases between. The CDR3 runs 15 residues. The CDR3 DNA reads as TGCGCCAGCAGCCAAGAAGCGCCTCCGGGCAATGAGCAGTTCTTC. Translated: CASSQEAPPGNEQFF.

The V call is TRBV27, the J call TRBJ1-6; the D is unclear. Per the germline V gene, CDR1 is MNHEY and CDR2 is SMNVEV (reference sequence). V gave up 2 bases and J gave up 2 bases, with 7 bases separating them. CDR3 length: 15 amino acids. CDR3 loop: CASSLQKTYNSPLHF. CDR3 nucleotide sequence: TGTGCCAGCAGTTTACAGAAGACCTATAATTCACCCCTCCACTTT.

The rearrangement joins TRBV9 to TRBJ2-5; D may be TRBD2 (6 bases). The V and J ends lost 3 bases and 5 bases respectively, with 20 bases between them. The CDR3 length is 16 residues. Germline assignment: CDR1 SGDLS and CDR2 YYNGEE. DNA of the CDR3: TGTGCCAGCAGCGGCGGGCACGGAGGAGGGTCGGAGACCCAGTACTTC. Translating gives CASSGGHGGGSETQYF.

The genes are TRBV12-3 or TRBV12-4 and TRBJ2-3, with 8 bases aligning to TRBD2. The J segment lost 2 bases and the V segment lost 6 bases, leaving 7 bases of the junction unmatched. The CDR3 runs 15 residues. The CDR3 DNA follows: TGTGCCAGCAGACGAACTAGCGGATACACAGATACGCAGTATTTT. Its protein product is CASRRTSGYTDTQYF.